These T cell receptor beta chains were read from a single sample in a study of radiation and T cells in renal cell carcinoma. TCRdb's table, derived via immunoSEQ multiplex PCR, lists solely in-frame clones and lacks some. The data contain 100,000 to 150,000 clones, roughly four fifths of them seen just once; the ten biggest clones take up roughly 5%. Sequenced here: blood, sampled from a patient whose treatment included radiotherapy and nephrectomy. All receptors derive from a man between 45 and 60 years old with renal cell carcinoma. Both conserved end residues are part of each CDR3. Each record gives: D gene, V gene, J gene, clone size, CDR3 DNA, CDR3 protein. The D gene is left open where the match is weak. Expanded clones are given a class, and other clones once, few, many or no size at all.

d_call: TRBD1
v_call: TRBV10-3
j_call: TRBJ1-4
clone_size: .
cdr3_nt: TGTGCCACCCAACCCGAACAGGGGTTAACTAATGAAAAACTGTTTTTT
cdr3_aa: CATQPEQGLTNEKLFF

d_call: TRBD2
v_call: TRBV9
j_call: TRBJ2-1
clone_size: .
cdr3_nt: TGTGCCAGCAGCGCGGGCGGGGGGGCCTTCAATGAGCAGTTCTTC
cdr3_aa: CASSAGGGAFNEQFF

d_call: TRBD1
v_call: TRBV6-5
j_call: TRBJ2-5
clone_size: .
cdr3_nt: TGTGCCAGCAGTTACACCCCGGACAGGGCTCAGACCCAGTACTTC
cdr3_aa: CASSYTPDRAQTQYF

d_call: TRBD1
v_call: TRBV7-6
j_call: TRBJ1-2
clone_size: .
cdr3_nt: TGTGCCAGCAGCTTAGCCCCAGGGGGAGGGAACTATGGCTACACCTTC
cdr3_aa: CASSLAPGGGNYGYTF

d_call: .
v_call: TRBV28
j_call: TRBJ2-1
clone_size: .
cdr3_nt: TGTGCCAGCAGATTACTCGACGTTTACAATGAGCAGTTCTTC
cdr3_aa: CASRLLDVYNEQFF

d_call: TRBD1
v_call: TRBV27
j_call: TRBJ2-7
clone_size: .
cdr3_nt: TGTGCCAGCAGTTTGGGGGACAGCTCCTACGAGCAGTACTTC
cdr3_aa: CASSLGDSSYEQYF

d_call: .
v_call: TRBV7-3
j_call: TRBJ2-3
clone_size: .
cdr3_nt: TGTGCCAGCAGCTTAGGACCCGATTGGGGCACAGATACGCAGTATTTT
cdr3_aa: CASSLGPDWGTDTQYF

d_call: .
v_call: TRBV7-3
j_call: TRBJ1-4
clone_size: .
cdr3_nt: TGTGCCAGCAGCCAAAACAGATCAAATTCGACTAATGAAAAACTGTTTTTT
cdr3_aa: CASSQNRSNSTNEKLFF

d_call: .
v_call: TRBV9
j_call: TRBJ1-2
clone_size: few
cdr3_nt: TGTGCCAGCAGCGTATCGGGGGCGGTTGGCTACACCTTC
cdr3_aa: CASSVSGAVGYTF

d_call: .
v_call: TRBV5-1
j_call: TRBJ2-5
clone_size: .
cdr3_nt: TGCGCCAGCAGCTTGGATGGCGCAAACGAACAGACCCAGTACTTC
cdr3_aa: CASSLDGANEQTQYF

d_call: TRBD1
v_call: TRBV30
j_call: TRBJ1-1
clone_size: .
cdr3_nt: TGTGCCTGGGACAGGGGGCTCTTCGGTGAGACTGAAGCTTTCTTT
cdr3_aa: CAWDRGLFGETEAFF

d_call: .
v_call: TRBV11-3
j_call: TRBJ2-7
clone_size: .
cdr3_nt: TGTGCCAGCAGCTGCCCACGGGACCCCTGCGAGCAGTACTTC
cdr3_aa: CASSCPRDPCEQYF

d_call: TRBD2
v_call: TRBV5-1
j_call: TRBJ2-7
clone_size: .
cdr3_nt: TGCGCCAGCAGCTTGGATACTAGCGGCCCCTACGAGCAGTACTTC
cdr3_aa: CASSLDTSGPYEQYF

d_call: .
v_call: TRBV2
j_call: TRBJ2-1
clone_size: .
cdr3_nt: TGTGCCAGTAACCGGGACACAGGAAACAATGAGCAGTTCTTC
cdr3_aa: CASNRDTGNNEQFF

d_call: .
v_call: TRBV7-8
j_call: TRBJ1-4
clone_size: .
cdr3_nt: TGTGCCAGCAGCTCCCGTGGATCCACAACTAATGAAAAACTGTTTTTT
cdr3_aa: CASSSRGSTTNEKLFF

d_call: TRBD2
v_call: TRBV28
j_call: TRBJ2-3
clone_size: .
cdr3_nt: TGTGCCAACGACCCCGGGACTAGCGGGTTCGGTGTACCAGATACGCAGTATTTT
cdr3_aa: CANDPGTSGFGVPDTQYF

d_call: TRBD1
v_call: TRBV29-1
j_call: TRBJ1-4
clone_size: .
cdr3_nt: TGCAGCGTTGGCAGTCACAGGGGGACGAATGAAAAACTGTTTTTT
cdr3_aa: CSVGSHRGTNEKLFF

d_call: TRBD2
v_call: TRBV13
j_call: TRBJ2-2
clone_size: .
cdr3_nt: TGTGCCAGCAGCCCGGGACTAGCGGGAGGTCGGGCCGGGGAGCTGTTTTTT
cdr3_aa: CASSPGLAGGRAGELFF

d_call: .
v_call: TRBV19
j_call: TRBJ2-3
clone_size: .
cdr3_nt: TGTGCCAGTAGTATTAGGGCAGGGGGCACAGATACGCAGTATTTT
cdr3_aa: CASSIRAGGTDTQYF

d_call: .
v_call: TRBV7-2
j_call: TRBJ2-1
clone_size: .
cdr3_nt: TGTGCCAGCAGCCAAAACAATGAGCAGTTCTTC
cdr3_aa: CASSQNNEQFF

d_call: .
v_call: TRBV30
j_call: TRBJ1-4
clone_size: .
cdr3_nt: TGTGCCTGGAAATTGCCGTTGGAAAAACTGTTTTTT
cdr3_aa: CAWKLPLEKLFF

d_call: .
v_call: TRBV5-1
j_call: TRBJ2-3
clone_size: .
cdr3_nt: TGCGCCAGCAGCTTTTCCCCAGATACGCAGTATTTT
cdr3_aa: CASSFSPDTQYF

d_call: TRBD1
v_call: TRBV27
j_call: TRBJ1-2
clone_size: once
cdr3_nt: TGTGCCAGCAGTTTTAGACAGGGAACATCCTACACCTTC
cdr3_aa: CASSFRQGTSYTF

d_call: .
v_call: TRBV5-1
j_call: TRBJ1-3
clone_size: .
cdr3_nt: TGCGCCAGCAGCTTCACCGGGACGAACTCTGGAAACACCATATATTTT
cdr3_aa: CASSFTGTNSGNTIYF

d_call: TRBD2
v_call: TRBV5-1
j_call: TRBJ2-7
clone_size: few
cdr3_nt: TGCGCCAGCAGCTTAAAATGGGAGGGAGGCTCCTACGAGCAGTACTTC
cdr3_aa: CASSLKWEGGSYEQYF

d_call: .
v_call: TRBV5-1
j_call: TRBJ2-7
clone_size: many
cdr3_nt: TGCGCCAGCAGCTCTGCCTACGAGCAGTACTTC
cdr3_aa: CASSSAYEQYF

d_call: TRBD1
v_call: TRBV5-5
j_call: TRBJ2-2
clone_size: .
cdr3_nt: TGTGCCAGCAGCTCTGCGCTAGACAGGGGGTTTCTTGACACCGGGGAGCTGTTTTTT
cdr3_aa: CASSSALDRGFLDTGELFF

d_call: .
v_call: TRBV2
j_call: TRBJ2-3
clone_size: .
cdr3_nt: TGTGCCAGCAGGTTAAGATCTACTAGCACAGATACGCAGTATTTT
cdr3_aa: CASRLRSTSTDTQYF

d_call: TRBD1
v_call: TRBV6-1
j_call: TRBJ2-7
clone_size: .
cdr3_nt: TGTGCCAGCAGTTCCTGGGACAGGTCTGGGTACGAGCAGTACTTC
cdr3_aa: CASSSWDRSGYEQYF

d_call: .
v_call: TRBV5-1
j_call: TRBJ1-1
clone_size: .
cdr3_nt: TGCGCCAGCAGCTTTACGGCGACATTAGGGGGAAACACTGAAGCTTTCTTT
cdr3_aa: CASSFTATLGGNTEAFF